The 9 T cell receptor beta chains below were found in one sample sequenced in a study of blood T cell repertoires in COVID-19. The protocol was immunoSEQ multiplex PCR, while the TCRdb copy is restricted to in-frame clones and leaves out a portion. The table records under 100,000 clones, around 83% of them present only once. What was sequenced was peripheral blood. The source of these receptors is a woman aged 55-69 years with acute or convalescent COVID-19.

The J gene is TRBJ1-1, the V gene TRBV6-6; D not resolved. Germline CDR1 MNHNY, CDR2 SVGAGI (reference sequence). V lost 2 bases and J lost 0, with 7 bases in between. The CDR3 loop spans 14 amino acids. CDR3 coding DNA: TGTGCCAGCAGTTACGACATAATGAACACTGAAGCTTTCTTT. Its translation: CASSYDIMNTEAFF.

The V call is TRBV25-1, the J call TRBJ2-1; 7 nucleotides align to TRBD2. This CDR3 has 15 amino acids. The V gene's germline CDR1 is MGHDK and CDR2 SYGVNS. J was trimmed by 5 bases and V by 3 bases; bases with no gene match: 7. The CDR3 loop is CASSDTSEPNNEQFF. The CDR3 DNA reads TGTGCCAGCAGTGATACTAGCGAACCCAACAATGAGCAGTTCTTC.

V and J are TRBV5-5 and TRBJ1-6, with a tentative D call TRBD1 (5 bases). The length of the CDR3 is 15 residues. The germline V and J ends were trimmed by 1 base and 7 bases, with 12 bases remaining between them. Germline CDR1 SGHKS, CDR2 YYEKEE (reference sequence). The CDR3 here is CASSLRGQQNSPLHF. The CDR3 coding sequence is TGTGCCAGCAGCTTGAGAGGACAACAAAATTCACCCCTCCACTTT.

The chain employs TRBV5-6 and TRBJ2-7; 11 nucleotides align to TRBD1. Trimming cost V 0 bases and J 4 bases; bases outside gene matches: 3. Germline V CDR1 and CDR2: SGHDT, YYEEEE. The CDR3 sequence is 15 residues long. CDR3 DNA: TGTGCCAGCAGCTTGGTGGGACAGGGGGAATACGAGCAGTACTTC. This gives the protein CASSLVGQGEYEQYF.

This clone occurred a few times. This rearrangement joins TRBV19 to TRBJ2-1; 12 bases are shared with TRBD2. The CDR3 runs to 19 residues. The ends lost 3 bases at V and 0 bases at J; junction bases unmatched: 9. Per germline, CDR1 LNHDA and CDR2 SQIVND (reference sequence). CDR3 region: CASSMTSGSLASSYNEQFF. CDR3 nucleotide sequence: TGTGCCAGTAGTATGACTAGCGGGAGTCTTGCTAGCTCCTACAATGAGCAGTTCTTC.

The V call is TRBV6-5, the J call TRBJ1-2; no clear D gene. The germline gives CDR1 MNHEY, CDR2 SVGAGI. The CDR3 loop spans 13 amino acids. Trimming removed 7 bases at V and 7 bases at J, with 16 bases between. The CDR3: CASTLGGFSGYTF. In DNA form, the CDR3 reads TGTGCCAGCACCTTGGGAGGATTCTCTGGCTACACCTTC.

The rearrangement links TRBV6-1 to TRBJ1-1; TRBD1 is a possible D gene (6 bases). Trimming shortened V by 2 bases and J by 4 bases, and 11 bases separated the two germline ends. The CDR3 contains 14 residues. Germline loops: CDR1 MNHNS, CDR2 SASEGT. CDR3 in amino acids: CASSETQGVTEAFF. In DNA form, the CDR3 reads TGTGCCAGCAGTGAAACACAGGGAGTCACTGAAGCTTTCTTT.

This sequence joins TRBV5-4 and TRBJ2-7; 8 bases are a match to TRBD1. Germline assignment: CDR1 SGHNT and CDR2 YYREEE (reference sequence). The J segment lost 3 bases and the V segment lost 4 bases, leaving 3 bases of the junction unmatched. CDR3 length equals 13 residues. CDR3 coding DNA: TGTGCCAGCAGCGAGGGACAGGACTACGAGCAGTACTTC. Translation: CASSEGQDYEQYF.

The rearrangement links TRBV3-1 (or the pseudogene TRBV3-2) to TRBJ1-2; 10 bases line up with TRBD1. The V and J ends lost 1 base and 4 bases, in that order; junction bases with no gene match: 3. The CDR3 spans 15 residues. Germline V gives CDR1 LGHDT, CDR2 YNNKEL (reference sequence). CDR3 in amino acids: CASSQGTGGSYGYTF. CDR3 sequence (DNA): TGTGCCAGCAGCCAAGGGACAGGGGGGTCCTATGGCTACACCTTC.